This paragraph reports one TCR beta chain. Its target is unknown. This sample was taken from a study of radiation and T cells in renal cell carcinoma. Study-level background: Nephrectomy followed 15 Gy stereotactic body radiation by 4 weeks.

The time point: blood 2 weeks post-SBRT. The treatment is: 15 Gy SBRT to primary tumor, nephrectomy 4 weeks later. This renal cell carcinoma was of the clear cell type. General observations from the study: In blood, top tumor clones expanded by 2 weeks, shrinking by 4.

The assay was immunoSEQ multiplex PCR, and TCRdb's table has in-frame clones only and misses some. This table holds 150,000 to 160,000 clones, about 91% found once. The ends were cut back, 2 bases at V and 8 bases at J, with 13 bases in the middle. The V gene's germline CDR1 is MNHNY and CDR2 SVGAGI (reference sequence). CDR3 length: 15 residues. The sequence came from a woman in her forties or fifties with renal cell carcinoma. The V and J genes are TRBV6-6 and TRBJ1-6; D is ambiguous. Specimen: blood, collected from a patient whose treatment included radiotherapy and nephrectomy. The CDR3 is CASSYEDRGYSPLHF. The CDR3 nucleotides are TGTGCCAGCAGTTACGAAGACCGAGGATATTCACCCCTCCACTTT.